The rows below give T cell receptor beta chains drawn from one sample of a study of T cells expressing NK-cell markers. TCRdb re-called the 5' RACE reads, yielding one record per CDR3 amino acid sequence without DNA. The sample holds some 110,000 distinct CDR3 sequences. Sequencing was done on a sample of blood T cells: a sorted CD56 or NKG2C T cell subset, CD4+ or CD8+ T cells, or bulk PBMC T cells (not recorded which). The receptors stem from a woman aged 18-70 years in good health. Both conserved end residues are part of each CDR3.

j_call | v_call | cdr3_aa
TRBJ2-3 | TRBV6-2/TRBV6-3 | CASTPSGGASDTQYF
TRBJ2-2 | TRBV12-3/TRBV12-4 | CATHGRRELFF
TRBJ2-1 | TRBV20-1 | CSAREPSPYNEQFF
TRBJ2-7 | TRBV28 | CASSPGTGPSYEQYF
TRBJ2-2 | TRBV15 | CATSRAGATGELFF
TRBJ2-5 | TRBV4-2 | CASSQPLGGQETQYF
TRBJ2-1 | TRBV20-1 | CSARDLYNGYNEQFF
TRBJ2-1 | TRBV27 | CASSLAAGIYNEQFF
TRBJ2-1 | TRBV5-6 | CASSFQGVTSYNEQFF
TRBJ2-5 | TRBV14 | CASSRELAYQETQYF
TRBJ2-7 | TRBV5-1 | CAGSLGGVYEQYF
TRBJ2-1 | TRBV20-1 | CSARAGIYNEQFF
TRBJ2-7 | TRBV29-1 | CSVRLADSYEQYF
TRBJ2-4 | TRBV5-4 | CASSLAGDLNIQYF
TRBJ2-1 | TRBV20-1 | CSARGLPNEQFF
TRBJ1-1 | TRBV2 | CASSGWDSPNTEAFF
TRBJ1-2 | TRBV6-2/TRBV6-3 | CASSYSRIPGQGLIIDGYTF
TRBJ1-3 | TRBV9 | CASSVAQGPGNTIYF
TRBJ2-7 | TRBV12-3/TRBV12-4 | CASSLGQGPYEQYF
TRBJ2-1 | TRBV28 | CASSLTWDRGVHNEQFF
TRBJ2-1 | TRBV27 | CASSVAGGTYNEQFF
TRBJ2-5 | TRBV7-2 | CASSSIVRDQETQYF
TRBJ2-7 | TRBV6-5 | CASSYPTYTESSYEQYF
TRBJ2-5 | TRBV7-9 | CASSLDYQETQYF
TRBJ1-6 | TRBV4-2 | CASSQELGLINSPLHF
TRBJ1-1 | TRBV4-3 | CASSQAGSEAFF
TRBJ2-3 | TRBV12-3/TRBV12-4 | CASSSWTGTDTQYF
TRBJ2-1 | TRBV5-1 | CASSLAAGSLNNEQFF
TRBJ2-4 | TRBV5-4 | CASRISSENIQYF
TRBJ2-5 | TRBV12-5 | CASGPPSGEETQYF
TRBJ1-1 | TRBV27 | CASSLGGLAFF
TRBJ2-1 | TRBV2 | CASSRGTGQNNEQFF
TRBJ2-3 | TRBV24-1 | CATSEDTGGGSDTQYF
TRBJ2-3 | TRBV20-1 | CSATLTGTGEEYYPDTQYF
TRBJ2-1 | TRBV12-3/TRBV12-4 | CASSFGAYEQFF
TRBJ1-3 | TRBV11-2 | CASNPGLSSGNTIYF
TRBJ2-1 | TRBV4-3 | CASSQGQGAGNEQFF
TRBJ1-5 | TRBV4-2 | CASSPREIGGHQPQHF
TRBJ2-3 | TRBV29-1 | CSGQGSDTQYF
TRBJ2-5 | TRBV4-3 | CASSQQGGLETQYF
TRBJ1-5 | TRBV4-3 | CASSQDYWTGYNQPQHF
TRBJ2-7 | TRBV15 | CATSRAGSSYEQYF
TRBJ2-5 | TRBV3-1 | CASSPGQYKETQYF
TRBJ1-4 | TRBV12-3/TRBV12-4 | CASSFDRGYEKLFF